This TCR beta chain came from a study of T cell responses to AZD1222 COVID-19 vaccine. Study results and limitations: Increases in Spike-specific TCR breadth and depth were seen after two AZD1222 doses. Clonal diversity was possibly underestimated, and the donors were mostly white British, with more females. Seropositive at baseline were only a handful of AZD1222 recipients. A reported finding is that nearly half of spike-specific TCRs target unmutated variant regions.

From germline, CDR1 is LGHDT and CDR2 YNNKEL (reference sequence). This CDR3 comprises 17 residues. V shed 4 bases, J shed 4 bases, and the junction held 13 bases outside the gene matches. This clone was observed a handful of times. Its antigen remains unidentified. Clones were read by immunoSEQ multiplex PCR, and TCRdb kept only the in-frame ones, dropping some. The table has over 150,000 clones, 70% to 90% seen once. This chain connects TRBV3-1 (or the pseudogene TRBV3-2) to TRBJ1-2, with 9 bases fitting TRBD1. The clonotype was recovered from an adult who received the AZD1222 COVID-19 vaccine. The starting material was peripheral blood, obtained 28 days after the second AZD1222 dose. The CDR3: CASSPGSRDRESYGYTF. CDR3 bases: TGTGCCAGCAGCCCAGGGTCCCGGGACAGGGAGAGCTATGGCTACACCTTC.